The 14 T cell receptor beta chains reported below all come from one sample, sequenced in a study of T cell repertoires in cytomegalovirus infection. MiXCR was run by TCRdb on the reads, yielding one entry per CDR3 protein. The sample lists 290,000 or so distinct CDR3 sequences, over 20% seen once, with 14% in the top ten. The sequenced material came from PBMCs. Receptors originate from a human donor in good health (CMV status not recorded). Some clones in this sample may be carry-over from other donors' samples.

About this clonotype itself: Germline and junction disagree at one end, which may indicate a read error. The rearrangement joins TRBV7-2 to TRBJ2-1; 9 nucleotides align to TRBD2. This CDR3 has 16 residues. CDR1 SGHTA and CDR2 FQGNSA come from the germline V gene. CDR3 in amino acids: CARSWRGGGGGGEQFF. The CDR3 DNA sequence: TGTGCCAGGAGCTGGAGAGGCGGGGGGGGGGGGGGGGAGCAGTTCTTC. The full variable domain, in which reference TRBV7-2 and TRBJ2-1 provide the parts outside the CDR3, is GAGVSQSPSNKVTEKGKDVELRCDPISGHTALYWYRQSLGQGLEFLIYFQGNSAPDKSGLPSDRFSAERTGGSVSTLTIQRTQQEDSAVYLCARSWRGGGGGGEQFFGPGTRLTVL.

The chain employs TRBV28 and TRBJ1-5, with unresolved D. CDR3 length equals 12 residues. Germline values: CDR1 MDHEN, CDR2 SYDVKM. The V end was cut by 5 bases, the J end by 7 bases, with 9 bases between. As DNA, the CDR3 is TGTGCCAGCAGTCTAGCGGGGCAGCCCCAGCATTTT. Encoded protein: CASSLAGQPQHF.

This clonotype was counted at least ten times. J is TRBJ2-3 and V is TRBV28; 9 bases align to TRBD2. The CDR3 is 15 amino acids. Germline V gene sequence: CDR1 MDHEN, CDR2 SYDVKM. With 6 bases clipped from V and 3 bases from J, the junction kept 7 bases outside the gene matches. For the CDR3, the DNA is TGTGCCAGCAGCCCCTGGAGCGGGGGGACAGATACGCAGTATTTT. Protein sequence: CASSPWSGGTDTQYF. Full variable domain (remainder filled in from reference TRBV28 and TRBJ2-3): DVKVTQSSRYLVKRTGEKVFLECVQDMDHENMFWYRQDPGLGLRLIYFSYDVKMKEKGDIPEGYSVSREKKERFSLILESASTNQTSMYLCASSPWSGGTDTQYFGPGTRLTVL.

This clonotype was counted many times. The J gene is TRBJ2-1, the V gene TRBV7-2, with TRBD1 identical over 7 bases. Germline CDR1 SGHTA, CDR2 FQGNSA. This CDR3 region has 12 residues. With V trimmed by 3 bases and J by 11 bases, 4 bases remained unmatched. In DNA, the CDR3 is TGTGCCAGCAGCTTTAGGACAGGCAAGCAGTTCTTC. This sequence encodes CASSFRTGKQFF. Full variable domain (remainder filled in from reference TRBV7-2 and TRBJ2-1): GAGVSQSPSNKVTEKGKDVELRCDPISGHTALYWYRQSLGQGLEFLIYFQGNSAPDKSGLPSDRFSAERTGGSVSTLTIQRTQQEDSAVYLCASSFRTGKQFFGPGTRLTVL.

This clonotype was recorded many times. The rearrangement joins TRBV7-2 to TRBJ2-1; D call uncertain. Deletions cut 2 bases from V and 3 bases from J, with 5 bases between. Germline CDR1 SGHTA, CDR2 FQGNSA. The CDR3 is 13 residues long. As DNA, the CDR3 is TGTGCCAGCAGCTTACGGGTCTACAATGAGCAGTTCTTC. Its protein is CASSLRVYNEQFF.

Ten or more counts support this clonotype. CDR3 sequence: CASSLGAGGPDEQYF. The DNA of the CDR3 is TGTGCCAGCAGCTTAGGAGCGGGAGGGCCCGACGAGCAGTACTTC. The J gene is TRBJ2-7, the V gene TRBV7-2; 10 bases are shared with TRBD2. V lost 1 base and J lost 5; bases outside the gene matches: 5. Germline V gene lookup returns CDR1 SGHTA and CDR2 FQGNSA. The CDR3 runs 15 residues.

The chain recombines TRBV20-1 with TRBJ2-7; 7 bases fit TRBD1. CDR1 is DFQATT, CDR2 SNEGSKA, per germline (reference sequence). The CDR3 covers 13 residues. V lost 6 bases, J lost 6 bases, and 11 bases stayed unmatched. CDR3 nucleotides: TGCAGTGCCCGACAGGGTATCTCTCTCGAGCAGTACTTC. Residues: CSARQGISLEQYF.

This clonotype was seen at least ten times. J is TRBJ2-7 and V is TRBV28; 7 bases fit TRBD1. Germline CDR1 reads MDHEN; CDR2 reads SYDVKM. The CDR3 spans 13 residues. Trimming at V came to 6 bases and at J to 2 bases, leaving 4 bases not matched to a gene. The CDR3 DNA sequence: TGTGCCAGCAGCCCGGGACAGACCTACGAGCAGTACGTC. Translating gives CASSPGQTYEQYV.

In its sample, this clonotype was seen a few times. CDR3 residues: CASSLATASMPHNEQFF. Here the CDR3 DNA reads TGCGCCAGCAGCTTGGCGACAGCCTCTATGCCCCACAATGAGCAGTTCTTC. This chain links TRBV5-1 with TRBJ2-1; the D gene is possibly TRBD1 (5 bases). The CDR3 has 17 amino acids. Germline CDR1 and CDR2: SGHRS and YFSETQ. Trimming cost V 0 bases and J 5 bases, with 18 bases left between them.

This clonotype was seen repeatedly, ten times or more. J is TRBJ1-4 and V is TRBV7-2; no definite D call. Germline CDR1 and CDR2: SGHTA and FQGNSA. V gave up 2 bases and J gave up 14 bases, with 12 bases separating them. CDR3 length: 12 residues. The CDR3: CASSLPGLGLFF. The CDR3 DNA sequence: TGTGCCAGCAGCTTACCCGGTTTAGGTCTGTTTTTT.

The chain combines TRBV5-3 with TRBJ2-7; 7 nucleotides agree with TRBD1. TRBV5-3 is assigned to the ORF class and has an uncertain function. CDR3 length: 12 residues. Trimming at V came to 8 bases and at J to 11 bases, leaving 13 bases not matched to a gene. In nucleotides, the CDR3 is TGTGCCAGCAGCCAACTACAGGGGCGGGAGTACTTC. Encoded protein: CASSQLQGREYF.

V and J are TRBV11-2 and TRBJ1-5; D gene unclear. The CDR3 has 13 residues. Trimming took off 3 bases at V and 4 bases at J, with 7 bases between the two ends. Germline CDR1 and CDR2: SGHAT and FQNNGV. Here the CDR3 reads CASSFGWNQPQHF. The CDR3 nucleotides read TGTGCCAGCAGCTTTGGGTGGAATCAGCCCCAGCATTTT.

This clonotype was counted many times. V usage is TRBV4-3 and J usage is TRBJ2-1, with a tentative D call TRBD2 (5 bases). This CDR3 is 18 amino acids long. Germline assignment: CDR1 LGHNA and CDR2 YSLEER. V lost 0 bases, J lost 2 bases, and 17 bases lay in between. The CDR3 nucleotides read TGCGCCAGCAGCCAAGAAGCTCCGGGGAGCGGACCCTACAATGAGCAGTTCTTC. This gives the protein CASSQEAPGSGPYNEQFF.

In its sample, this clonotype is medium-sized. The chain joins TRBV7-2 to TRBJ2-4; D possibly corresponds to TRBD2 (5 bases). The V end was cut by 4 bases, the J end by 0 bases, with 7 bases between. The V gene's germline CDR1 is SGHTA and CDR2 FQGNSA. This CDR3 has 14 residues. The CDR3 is CASSSRVAKNIQYF. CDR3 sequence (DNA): TGTGCCAGCAGCTCGAGGGTAGCCAAAAACATTCAGTACTTC.